These T cell receptor beta chains were read from a single sample in a study of shared clonotypes between healthy human individuals. The table came from immunoSEQ multiplex PCR; TCRdb's copy has only in-frame clones and leaves some out. The sample yields a few million clones, approximately 95% seen once. Sequences were obtained from naive CD4+ T cells from PBMCs. The receptor source for this set is a man aged 18 to 30 in good health. Some clones in this sample may be carry-over from other donors' samples. The CDR3 runs from the conserved cysteine through the conserved F or W. Fields, in order: clone size, D gene, J gene, V gene, CDR3 protein, CDR3 DNA. A D gene is named only where the DNA matches it firmly. Clone size is given for some rows only: seen once, a few or many times, or a class if the clone is expanded.

>-|-|TRBJ2-1|TRBV30
CAWSVGGSDNEQFF
TGTGCCTGGAGTGTGGGGGGCTCGGACAATGAGCAGTTCTTC
>once|TRBD2|TRBJ2-7|TRBV2
CASSVAGEGYEQYF
TGTGCCAGCAGCGTAGCGGGAGAAGGGTACGAGCAGTACTTC
>-|-|TRBJ2-7|TRBV6-6
CASSYISGMYEQYF
TGTGCCAGCAGTTACATCTCCGGTATGTACGAGCAGTACTTC
>-|-|TRBJ1-6|TRBV18
CASSPTGNSPLHF
TGTGCCAGCTCACCGACGGGTAATTCACCCCTCCACTTT
>-|-|TRBJ1-1|TRBV9
CASSVDGALGTEAFF
TGTGCCAGCAGCGTAGATGGGGCCCTGGGCACTGAAGCTTTCTTT
>-|-|TRBJ2-7|TRBV5-8
CASRNRAGYEQYF
TGTGCCAGCAGAAACAGGGCTGGCTACGAGCAGTACTTC
>once|-|TRBJ1-5|TRBV6-5
CASSFSEGNQPQHF
TGTGCCAGCAGTTTTTCAGAGGGCAATCAGCCCCAGCATTTT
>-|-|TRBJ2-7|TRBV2
CASRDETYEQYF
TGTGCCAGCAGGGACGAGACCTACGAGCAGTACTTC
>-|TRBD1|TRBJ2-5|TRBV10-1
CASSERANRGRWETQYF
TGCGCCAGCAGTGAGAGGGCGAACAGGGGGCGTTGGGAGACCCAGTACTTC
>once|-|TRBJ2-1|TRBV9
CASSGRGDPYNEQFF
TGTGCCAGCAGCGGTAGGGGGGACCCCTACAATGAGCAGTTCTTC
>-|-|TRBJ1-2|TRBV28
CASSGPREGYGYTF
TGTGCCAGCAGTGGCCCCCGGGAAGGGTATGGCTACACCTTC
>-|-|TRBJ2-3|TRBV6-1
CASSGSGRSDTQYF
TGTGCCAGCAGTGGGTCTGGAAGGTCAGATACGCAGTATTTT
>-|-|TRBJ2-5|TRBV19
CASSIRRAGTQYF
TGTGCCAGTAGTATACGCAGGGCGGGGACCCAGTACTTC
>-|TRBD1|TRBJ2-3|TRBV5-1
CASSPQGLGTDTQYF
TGCGCCAGCAGCCCACAGGGGCTGGGGACAGATACGCAGTATTTT
>-|-|TRBJ2-7|TRBV21-1
CASTNPRQEAYEQYF
TGTGCCAGCACCAACCCCAGGCAGGAGGCCTACGAGCAGTACTTC
>-|-|TRBJ1-5|TRBV4-1
CASSQQATRINQPQHF
TGCGCCAGCAGCCAACAGGCCACTCGGATCAATCAGCCCCAGCATTTT
>-|-|TRBJ2-1|TRBV18
CASSPTTGSSYNEQFF
TGTGCCAGCTCACCTACCACAGGGAGCTCCTACAATGAGCAGTTCTTC
>-|TRBD1|TRBJ1-4|TRBV7-9
CASSRGQGATNEKLFF
TGTGCCAGCAGCAGGGGACAGGGGGCAACTAATGAAAAACTGTTTTTT
>-|-|TRBJ2-5|TRBV28
CASSFGAVTQETQYF
TGTGCCAGCAGCTTTGGGGCAGTGACCCAAGAGACCCAGTACTTC
>few|TRBD1|TRBJ1-5|TRBV6-5
CASSRQGGQPQHF
TGTGCCAGCAGCCGACAGGGGGGTCAGCCCCAGCATTTT
>-|-|TRBJ1-5|TRBV18
CASSQDLNQPQHF
TGTGCCAGCTCACAGGACCTCAATCAGCCCCAGCATTTT
>-|TRBD2|TRBJ2-1|TRBV7-6
CASSLKGLAGWDEQFF
TGTGCCAGCAGCTTAAAGGGACTAGCGGGATGGGATGAGCAGTTCTTC
>once|-|TRBJ1-4|TRBV28
CASTQGGQGGEKLFF
TGTGCCAGCACCCAGGGAGGGCAGGGCGGTGAAAAACTGTTTTTT
>-|-|TRBJ2-4|TRBV14
CASSLDYSGIQYF
TGTGCCAGCAGCCTGGACTACTCTGGCATTCAGTACTTC
>-|-|TRBJ2-1|TRBV28
CASSSSFVEQFF
TGTGCCAGCAGTTCCTCGTTTGTTGAGCAGTTCTTC
>few|-|TRBJ1-1|TRBV19
CASMIFGVNTEAFF
TGTGCCAGTATGATTTTCGGGGTGAACACTGAAGCTTTCTTT
>-|-|TRBJ2-1|TRBV15
CATSRDSSGSNEQFF
TGTGCCACCAGCAGAGATTCAAGTGGGAGCAATGAGCAGTTCTTC
>-|TRBD1|TRBJ2-6|TRBV11-2
CASSFGQGARVGANVLTF
TGTGCCAGCAGCTTTGGACAGGGGGCGCGTGTTGGGGCCAACGTCCTGACTTTC
>once|TRBD2|TRBJ2-7|TRBV11-2
CASSLEGTRDYEQYF
TGTGCCAGCAGCTTAGAAGGGACTAGGGATTACGAGCAGTACTTC
>-|TRBD1|TRBJ1-2|TRBV6-6
CASEAQGANYGYTF
TGTGCCAGCGAAGCCCAGGGGGCAAACTATGGCTACACCTTC
>-|-|TRBJ2-1|TRBV25-1
CASSELGGGSYNEQFF
TGTGCCAGCAGTGAATTAGGGGGTGGATCCTACAATGAGCAGTTCTTC
>once|-|TRBJ2-7|TRBV7-3
CASSLMTILEQYF
TGTGCCAGCAGCTTAATGACGATCCTCGAGCAGTACTTC
>-|-|TRBJ1-5|TRBV6-6
CASSFSRDSNQPQHF
TGTGCCAGCAGTTTCTCGCGCGATAGCAATCAGCCCCAGCATTTT
>-|-|TRBJ2-2|TRBV11-2
CASSLSRNTGELFF
TGTGCCAGCAGCTTATCCAGGAACACCGGGGAGCTGTTTTTT
>-|TRBD1|TRBJ1-1|TRBV28
CASSLVGGGPETTEAFF
TGTGCCAGCAGTTTGGTGGGAGGGGGCCCAGAGACAACTGAAGCTTTCTTT
>-|-|TRBJ1-1|TRBV4-2
CASSQDRPGGTEAFF
TGTGCCAGCAGCCAAGATCGACCGGGAGGAACTGAAGCTTTCTTT
>-|-|TRBJ1-5|TRBV11-1
CASSLAPRGEPQHF
TGTGCCAGCAGCTTAGCCCCCCGGGGGGAGCCCCAGCATTTT
>-|TRBD1|TRBJ2-7|TRBV5-1
CASSLGDRAYEQYF
TGCGCCAGCAGCTTGGGGGACAGGGCTTACGAGCAGTACTTC